The rows below give T cell receptor beta chains drawn from one sample of a study of blood T cell repertoires in COVID-19. Produced via immunoSEQ multiplex PCR; TCRdb's table is partial and in-frame only. The sample includes about 70,000 clones, about nine tenths seen only once; the top ten take approximately 1.5%. Sequences were obtained from peripheral blood. Source of these receptors: a man aged 60 to 75 with acute or convalescent COVID-19. CDR3s include the opening cysteine and the closing phenylalanine or tryptophan. Each record gives: clone size, D gene, V gene, J gene, CDR3 DNA, CDR3 protein. A D gene is named only where the DNA matches it firmly. The listing skips clone size in some rows; elsewhere it reads once, few, many or a size class.

NA	NA	TRBV15	TRBJ1-3	TGTGCCACCAGCAGTTCGGGTGCGGGAAACACCATATATTTT	CATSSSGAGNTIYF
NA	NA	TRBV6-1	TRBJ1-2	TGTGCCAGCAGTGAAAGTCCAGGACTCTATGGCTACACCTTC	CASSESPGLYGYTF
once	NA	TRBV9	TRBJ1-2	TGTGCCAGCAGCGTAGGGTTTCTTGGAGAGTTCACTGACTATGGCTACACCTTC	CASSVGFLGEFTDYGYTF
NA	TRBD1	TRBV6-5	TRBJ1-1	TGTGCCAGCATTAGGACAGGGGGCACTGAAGCTTTCTTT	CASIRTGGTEAFF
NA	NA	TRBV5-1	TRBJ1-4	TGCGCCAGCAGCTTGGCCACAGGGAATGTGGAAAAACTGTTTTTT	CASSLATGNVEKLFF
few	NA	TRBV4-2	TRBJ2-2	TGTGCCAGCAGCCAAGAAATAGGCACCGGAGCCACCGGGGAGCTGTTTTTT	CASSQEIGTGATGELFF
NA	NA	TRBV5-1	TRBJ2-1	TGCGCCAGCAGCTTGGATACCTCAGGGAATGAGCAGTTCTTC	CASSLDTSGNEQFF
NA	NA	TRBV3-1/TRBV3-2	TRBJ2-2	TGTGCCAGCAGCCAAGGGGCGATCGGGGAGCTGTTTTTT	CASSQGAIGELFF
NA	TRBD2	TRBV30	TRBJ2-3	TGTGCCTGGGGGACAGGTCTATCTAGCGGGGGACCTAGCACAGATACGCAGTATTTT	CAWGTGLSSGGPSTDTQYF
NA	NA	TRBV18	TRBJ1-2	TGTGCCAGCTCAGAGAACCACCGCGACGGGAACTATGGCTACACCTTC	CASSENHRDGNYGYTF
NA	NA	TRBV9	TRBJ1-1	TGTGCCAGCAGCTTTGGGGCAAGCACTGAAGCTTTCTTT	CASSFGASTEAFF
NA	NA	TRBV3-1/TRBV3-2	TRBJ1-6	TGTGCCAGCAGCCAAGGTGGAGGGAGATATTCACCCCTCCACTTT	CASSQGGGRYSPLHF
NA	NA	TRBV11-2	TRBJ1-6	TGTGCCAGCAGCTACGGGAGGGTTTCTTCACCCCTCCACTTT	CASSYGRVSSPLHF
NA	TRBD1	TRBV2	TRBJ1-2	TGTGCCAGCAGGTCCGACAGGGCTGAAGGCTACACCTTC	CASRSDRAEGYTF
NA	TRBD1	TRBV30	TRBJ1-2	TGTGCCTGGGGGGACAGGGTCATAGGCTACACCTTC	CAWGDRVIGYTF
NA	NA	TRBV7-9	TRBJ2-5	TGTGCCAGCGGCCCTTCCACAGGGGCGGGGGAGACCCAGTACTTC	CASGPSTGAGETQYF
NA	NA	TRBV5-1	TRBJ2-2	TGCGCCAGCAGCCAAACCCAGGGATCGGCCGGGGAGCTGTTTTTT	CASSQTQGSAGELFF
NA	NA	TRBV6-1	TRBJ1-2	TGTGCCAGCAGTGACGGGTTAGGAAATGGCTACACCTTC	CASSDGLGNGYTF
NA	NA	TRBV9	TRBJ1-4	TGTGCCAGCAGCGTTACCCCCCTCACCGCAGGGGTTGAAAAACTGTTTTTT	CASSVTPLTAGVEKLFF
NA	TRBD1	TRBV5-1	TRBJ1-4	TGCGCCAGCAGCTCACAGGGGGCAAACGAAAAACTGTTTTTT	CASSSQGANEKLFF
NA	NA	TRBV5-1	TRBJ1-1	TGCGCCAGCAACCCCTCGGGATTCATGAACACTGAAGCTTTCTTT	CASNPSGFMNTEAFF
NA	TRBD2	TRBV6-1	TRBJ2-3	TGTGCCAGCAGTGAATCACTAGCGGGGAGCACAGATACGCAGTATTTT	CASSESLAGSTDTQYF